The next 7 T cell receptor beta chains were all read from a single sample in a study of blood T cell repertoires in COVID-19 (dated by TCRdb to the early 2020s). Library preparation was by the immunoSEQ multiplex PCR assay. Drawn from immuneACCESS, this table holds only the in-frame rearrangements with V and J called that TCRdb kept. Clones are partly lost; checked studies trace under half to an unresolved V gene and leave the rest unexplained. This sample is represented by roughly 200,000 clones; approximately 91% of them were singletons. The ten most abundant clones make up approximately 6.7% of the sample. Sequencing was performed on peripheral blood. The receptors were sampled from a middle-aged man with acute or convalescent COVID-19.

This chain connects TRBV15 to TRBJ1-2; TRBD1 matches at 9 bases. The CDR3 is made up of 14 amino acids. The trim removed 3 bases at V and 4 bases at J, leaving 3 bases unmatched. Per the germline V gene, CDR1 is LNHNV and CDR2 is YYDKDF (reference sequence). The CDR3 protein is CATSSRDRAYGYTF. The DNA for the CDR3 is TGTGCCACCAGCAGCCGGGACAGGGCCTATGGCTACACCTTC.

CDR3 in amino acids: CASSSRTSGGHKNIQYF. Written as DNA, the CDR3 is TGTGCCAGCAGTTCTCGGACTAGCGGGGGCCATAAAAACATTCAGTACTTC. The V call is TRBV27, the J call TRBJ2-4, with 13 bases that match TRBD2. This CDR3 is built from 17 residues. Unmatched junction bases numbered 7, after V lost 4 bases and J lost 4 bases. Germline loops: CDR1 MNHEY, CDR2 SMNVEV (reference sequence).

V usage is TRBV2 and J usage is TRBJ1-1; a weak D match, TRBD1 (6 bases). This CDR3 has 14 amino acids. Per germline, CDR1 SNHLY and CDR2 FYNNEI. V was pared by 4 bases and J by 1 base, with 10 bases between. CDR3 nucleotides: TGTGCCAGCAGTGTACAGGGCGGGAACACTGAAGCTTTCTTT. Encoded protein: CASSVQGGNTEAFF. The full variable domain, completed using reference TRBV2 and TRBJ1-1, is EPEVTQTPSHQVTQMGQEVILRCVPISNHLYFYWYRQILGQKVEFLVSFYNNEISEKSEIFDDQFSVERPDGSNFTLKIRSTKLEDSAMYFCASSVQGGNTEAFFGQGTRLTVV.

In nucleotides, the CDR3 is TGTGCCAGCAGTAGTCTTGGGACAGGGGACGACACCATATATTTT. Protein product: CASSSLGTGDDTIYF. This chain connects TRBV6-6 to TRBJ1-3; TRBD1 aligns across 10 bases. Germline CDR1 and CDR2: MNHNY and SVGAGI (reference sequence). This CDR3 has 15 residues. V dropped 5 bases and J dropped 8; count of bases not matched to a gene: 9.

CDR3 amino acids: CASSEGVGYTF. The CDR3 bases are TGTGCCAGCAGCGAAGGGGTTGGCTACACCTTC. V and J are TRBV7-9 and TRBJ1-2; D might be TRBD1 (5 bases). From germline, CDR1 is SEHNR and CDR2 FQNEAQ (reference sequence). V gave up 5 bases and J gave up 7 bases, with 8 bases separating them. The CDR3 is 11 residues long. Full variable domain (outside the CDR3, taken from reference TRBV7-9 and TRBJ1-2): DTGVSQNPRHKITKRGQNVTFRCDPISEHNRLYWYRQTLGQGPEFLTYFQNEAQLEKSRLLSDRFSAERPKGSFSTLEIQRTEQGDSAMYLCASSEGVGYTFGSGTRLTVV.

V gene TRBV27 combines with J gene TRBJ1-1; D is perhaps TRBD1 (5 bases). CDR1 and CDR2 (germline): MNHEY, SMNVEV (reference sequence). V gave up 3 bases and J gave up 2 bases, with 7 bases separating them. This CDR3 contains 13 residues. CDR3 coding DNA: TGTGCCAGCAGTTTGGGGCCTAACACTGAAGCTTTCTTT. This codes for CASSLGPNTEAFF.

V is TRBV3-1 (or the pseudogene TRBV3-2) and J is TRBJ1-3; D gene ambiguous. Trimming left V 1 base short and J 0 bases short, with 7 bases between. Germline V CDR1 and CDR2: LGHDT, YNNKEL (reference sequence). This CDR3 has 15 residues. For the CDR3, the DNA is TGTGCCAGCAGCCAAGTACACCACTCTGGAAACACCATATATTTT. This translates into CASSQVHHSGNTIYF.